This T cell receptor (beta chain) was captured by sequencing in a study of cytomegalovirus exposure and HLA in healthy donors. For the study at large: As released early, the data held 70 million to 100 million unique TCRs from HLA-typed donors.

Germline V CDR1 and CDR2: LNHNV, YYDKDF (reference sequence). V shed 1 base and J shed 3 bases, with 12 bases lying between them. The CDR3 is 15 amino acids. Study observations and caveats: In a later analysis, HLA-associated beta chains showed higher expansion and lower generation probabilities than comparable chains. It was assumed in the presence/absence analyses that sequencing depth was roughly uniform across donors.

Both 60 Vbeta primers and 13 Jbeta primers went into the PCR. In the source study's methods: An analysis that came later counted roughly 80 million unique TCR beta chains, around 12 million shared. Produced via immunoSEQ multiplex PCR; TCRdb's table is partial and in-frame only. For V, J and clone size, that table is used; D and trimming come from the DNA. Of about 150,000 clones in the sample, over 75% were seen once. In regard to this clone: Antigen: not known.

The chain links TRBV15 to TRBJ1-2; D remains unclear. Sequenced: PBMCs. The sequence was obtained from a woman aged 35 to 49 in good health and CMV-seropositive. The CDR3 sequence is CATSRGGRVDYGYTF. Here the CDR3 DNA reads TGTGCCACCAGCAGAGGAGGGAGGGTGGACTATGGCTACACCTTC.